Listed here are 17 T cell receptor beta chains from one sample, sequenced in a study of cytomegalovirus exposure and HLA in healthy donors. PCR was performed using 60 Vbeta and 13 Jbeta primers. Clones were sequenced by immunoSEQ multiplex PCR, and TCRdb holds only the in-frame ones, with some missing. The sample has about 240,000 clones; about 80% are singletons. Input material: PBMCs. Every receptor here comes from a woman aged 60-70 years in good health and CMV-seropositive.

The rearrangement uses TRBV9 and TRBJ2-1; maybe TRBD2 (5 bases). The CDR3 extends over 14 amino acids. Germline V gives CDR1 SGDLS, CDR2 YYNGEE. Trimming removed 5 bases from V and 4 bases from J, with 13 bases in between. CDR3 protein: CASSAPGIYNEQFF. Written as DNA, the CDR3 is TGTGCCAGCAGTGCCCCGGGAATTTACAATGAGCAGTTCTTC.

The chain couples TRBV5-1 to TRBJ2-2, with 9 bases identical to TRBD2. The CDR3 sequence is 16 residues long. V trimming: 0 bases; J trimming: 6 bases; junction bases outside the gene matches: 6. Germline V CDR1 and CDR2: SGHRS, YFSETQ. The CDR3 nucleotides are TGCGCCAGCAGCTTGGATGCGGGAGGGCCGGCCGGGGAGCTGTTTTTT. This codes for CASSLDAGGPAGELFF.

This chain uses TRBV12-5 with TRBJ2-5; D is possibly TRBD1 (6 bases). The CDR3 sequence is 12 residues long. Deletions cut 0 bases from V and 7 bases from J, with 6 bases between. The germline V gene encodes CDR1 LGHNT and CDR2 FRNRAP. CDR3 region: CASGLVQGTQYF. The CDR3, as DNA: TGTGCTAGTGGTTTGGTACAGGGGACCCAGTACTTC.

The chain uses TRBV5-4 and TRBJ2-7; 9 bases align to TRBD1. The J segment lost 0 bases and the V segment lost 4 bases, leaving 8 bases of the junction unmatched. Germline-derived CDR1 and CDR2 are SGHNT and YYREEE (reference sequence). This CDR3 region has 16 residues. Written as DNA, the CDR3 is TGTGCCAGCAGCCCTACAGGGGGCTTAAGCTCCTACGAGCAGTACTTC. This codes for CASSPTGGLSSYEQYF.

This clone was seen only once. The chain carries TRBV28 and TRBJ2-7; 7 bases line up with TRBD2. With 7 bases clipped from V and 2 bases from J, the junction kept 14 bases outside the gene matches. The CDR3 is 16 amino acids. Germline loops: CDR1 MDHEN, CDR2 SYDVKM. This CDR3 reads CASNNGEGLIPYEQYF. For the CDR3, the DNA is TGTGCCAGCAATAACGGGGAGGGTCTTATCCCCTACGAGCAGTACTTC.

The chain carries TRBV7-7 and TRBJ1-1; D is unresolved. From germline, CDR1 is SSHAT and CDR2 FNYEAQ (reference sequence). The CDR3 contains 13 residues. V lost 5 bases and J 2 bases, leaving 9 bases between the germline ends. CDR3 loop: CASSLDTNTEAFF. The DNA for the CDR3 is TGTGCCAGCAGCCTCGACACCAACACTGAAGCTTTCTTT. The full variable domain, completed using reference TRBV7-7 and TRBJ1-1, is GAGVSQSPRYKVTKRGQDVTLRCDPISSHATLYWYQQALGQGPEFLTYFNYEAQPDKSGLPSDRFSAERPEGSISTLTIQRTEQRDSAMYRCASSLDTNTEAFFGQGTRLTVV.

The rearrangement joins TRBV9 to TRBJ2-3, with TRBD2 as a possible D gene (7 bases). Germline V gene data show CDR1 as SGDLS and CDR2 as YYNGEE. Trimming removed 2 bases at V and 4 bases at J, with 17 bases between. CDR3 size: 16 residues. CDR3 loop: CASSVGSSGGPDTQYF. CDR3 nucleotide sequence: TGTGCCAGCAGCGTCGGGAGCTCGGGGGGCCCAGATACGCAGTATTTT.

This clone was counted only a few times. V and J are TRBV6-5 and TRBJ2-1; TRBD2 might be the D (5 bases). This CDR3 is built from 16 residues. Trimming took off 2 bases at V and 3 bases at J, with 14 bases between the two ends. Germline CDR1 MNHEY, CDR2 SVGAGI. CDR3 loop: CASSYGWQTSYNEQFF. The DNA of the CDR3 is TGTGCCAGCAGTTACGGGTGGCAAACTAGCTACAATGAGCAGTTCTTC.

The rearrangement uses TRBV19 and TRBJ1-1, with 9 positions matching TRBD1. Trimming cost V 7 bases and J 1 base; bases outside gene matches: 4. Looked up from germline, CDR1 is LNHDA and CDR2 is SQIVND (reference sequence). The CDR3 has 14 residues. In nucleotides, the CDR3 is TGTGCCAGTAAACCGGGACAGGGGAACACTGAAGCTTTCTTT. As protein: CASKPGQGNTEAFF.

The gene calls are TRBV5-1 and TRBJ2-5, with 11 bases aligning to TRBD1. This CDR3 is 16 amino acids long. V shed 2 bases and J 4 bases; nucleotides not matched to a gene: 7. Per the germline V gene, CDR1 is SGHRS and CDR2 is YFSETQ. The DNA of the CDR3 is TGCGCCAGCAGCTTAGGACAGGGGGCCAGGCGAGAGACCCAGTACTTC. Encoded protein: CASSLGQGARRETQYF.

The count of this clone is one. The rearrangement uses TRBV5-1 and TRBJ2-2; 15 positions agree with TRBD2. The germline CDR1 and CDR2 sequences are SGHRS and YFSETQ. The V segment lost 7 bases and the J segment 5 bases; nucleotides outside the gene matches: 9. This CDR3 is 17 amino acids long. The CDR3 region is CASAPGLAGGGTGELFF. The CDR3 bases are TGCGCCAGCGCCCCGGGACTAGCGGGAGGTGGTACCGGGGAGCTGTTTTTT.

This sequence joins TRBV7-3 and TRBJ1-1, with D maybe TRBD1 (5 bases). The CDR3 extends over 15 amino acids. The germline V gene has CDR1 SGHTA and CDR2 FQGTGA. V was shortened by 0 bases and J by 4 bases, with 12 bases between the two germline ends. This chain's CDR3 is CASSLTSTDTTEAFF. Written as DNA, the CDR3 is TGTGCCAGCAGCTTAACCTCGACAGACACCACTGAAGCTTTCTTT. Combining the CDR3 with reference TRBV7-3 and TRBJ1-1 gives the whole variable domain GAGVSQTPSNKVTEKGKYVELRCDPISGHTALYWYRQSLGQGPEFLIYFQGTGAADDSGLPNDRFFAVRPEGSVSTLKIQRTERGDSAVYLCASSLTSTDTTEAFFGQGTRLTVV.

The CDR3 nucleotides are TGTGCCAGCAGCGTAGTGTCAGAAACCCGCGGGGAGCTGTTTTTT. The encoded protein is CASSVVSETRGELFF. The chain couples TRBV9 to TRBJ2-2, with D uncertain. Germline CDR1 is SGDLS and CDR2 is YYNGEE. Trimming shortened V by 0 bases and J by 7 bases, and 13 bases separated the two germline ends. The CDR3 has 15 residues.

The gene calls are TRBV9 and TRBJ2-6; 8 bases map to TRBD2. The CDR3 runs 18 residues. The V gene end was trimmed by 3 bases and the J gene end by 0 bases; junction bases not matched to a gene: 8. Per germline, CDR1 SGDLS and CDR2 YYNGEE. DNA of the CDR3: TGTGCCAGCAGCGGGGGCGGACTAGCCAACTCTGGGGCCAACGTCCTGACTTTC. Encoded protein: CASSGGGLANSGANVLTF.

The chain carries TRBV18 and TRBJ1-1; D unclear. There are 13 residues in the CDR3. Germline V gene data show CDR1 as KGHSH and CDR2 as LQKENI. Trimming removed 6 bases at V and 0 bases at J, with 8 bases between. The CDR3, as DNA: TGTGCCAGCTCCGGAGCCATGAACACTGAAGCTTTCTTT. Its protein product is CASSGAMNTEAFF.

This clone turned up a few times. The rearrangement uses TRBV19 and TRBJ2-2; a possible D gene is TRBD1 (5 bases). The CDR3 spans 15 residues. The germline V and J ends were trimmed by 5 bases and 0 bases, with 10 bases remaining between them. Germline values: CDR1 LNHDA, CDR2 SQIVND (reference sequence). The CDR3 DNA reads TGTGCCAGTAGTGGGGCTTTCGCGAACACCGGGGAGCTGTTTTTT. The encoded protein is CASSGAFANTGELFF.

V usage is TRBV7-9 and J usage is TRBJ1-5; 7 positions match TRBD1. Looked up from germline, CDR1 is SEHNR and CDR2 is FQNEAQ (reference sequence). The CDR3 is 14 residues long. J was trimmed by 5 bases and V by 3 bases; bases with no gene match: 4. The CDR3 nucleotides read TGTGCCAGCAGCTTCTCAGGGGGAGATCAGCCCCAGCATTTT. Protein: CASSFSGGDQPQHF.